This TCR beta chain was recovered during a study of blood T cell repertoires in COVID-19. Study-level information: The United States, Italy and Spain provided the acute and convalescent COVID-19 samples. Nucleic acid was either cDNA or gDNA, and it came from T cells, B-cell-depleted T cells, or PBMCs.

Authors' processing steps: Reference gene primers were amplified, and this amplification served to estimate nucleated cell counts. Sequenced by immunoSEQ multiplex PCR; TCRdb stores in-frame clones only, minus some. V and J calls and clone size are copied from that table; D and trimming were computed from the DNA. In the table there are approximately 230,000 clones, 88% of which are singletons. V was trimmed by 6 bases and J by 0 bases, leaving 9 bases between them. Germline CDR1 MNHEY, CDR2 SMNVEV (reference sequence). This CDR3 is built from 13 residues. The V gene is TRBV27, the J gene TRBJ2-7; D gene uncertain. The sample comprised peripheral blood. The receptor comes from a man at least 80 years old with acute or convalescent COVID-19. The CDR3 DNA follows: TGTGCCAGCAGAGACTGGAGCTCCTACGAGCAGTACTTC. Translation gives CASRDWSSYEQYF.